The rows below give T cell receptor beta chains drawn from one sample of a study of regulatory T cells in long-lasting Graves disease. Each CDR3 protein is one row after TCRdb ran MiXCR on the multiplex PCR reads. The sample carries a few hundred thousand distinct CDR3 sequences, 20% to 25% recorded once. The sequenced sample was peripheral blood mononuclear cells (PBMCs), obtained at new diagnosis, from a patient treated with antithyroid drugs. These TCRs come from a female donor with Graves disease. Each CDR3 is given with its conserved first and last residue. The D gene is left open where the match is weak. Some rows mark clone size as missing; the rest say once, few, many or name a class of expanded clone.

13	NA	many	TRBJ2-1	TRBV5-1	TGCGCCAGCAGCTCTCGCATCGACAATGAGCAGTTCTTC	CASSSRIDNEQFF
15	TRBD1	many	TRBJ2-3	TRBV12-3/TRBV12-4	TGTGCCAGCAGTTTAGGGACAGGACTTAGGGATACGCAGTATTTT	CASSLGTGLRDTQYF
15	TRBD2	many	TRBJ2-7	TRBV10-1	TGCGCCAGCAGTGACGGGACTAGCGGGGGATACGAGCAGTACTTC	CASSDGTSGGYEQYF
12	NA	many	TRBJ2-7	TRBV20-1	TGCAGTGCTACCGAGGGAAGGTACGAGCAGTACTTC	CSATEGRYEQYF
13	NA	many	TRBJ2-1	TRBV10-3	TGTGCCATCAGTGAGTCGCCGGGAAATGAGCAGTTCTTC	CAISESPGNEQFF
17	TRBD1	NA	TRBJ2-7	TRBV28	TGTGCCAGCACCCCCGGGACAGGGTTCTCGGGCTCCTACGAGCAGTACTTC	CASTPGTGFSGSYEQYF
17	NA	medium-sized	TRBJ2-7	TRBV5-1	TGCGCCAGCAGCAGGACAAGGACAAAAACAAGCCTCTACGAGCAGTACTTC	CASSRTRTKTSLYEQYF
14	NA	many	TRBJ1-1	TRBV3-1	TGTGCCAGCAGAGGAGGGGGAATGAACACTGAAGCTTTCTTT	CASRGGGMNTEAFF
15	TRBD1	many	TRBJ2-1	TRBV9	TGTGCCAGCAGCGTAGATGGGACAGGCTACAATGAGCAGTTCTTC	CASSVDGTGYNEQFF
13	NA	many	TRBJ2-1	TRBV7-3	TGTGCCAGCAGCTTAATGTCGAGGGGTGAGCAGTTCTTC	CASSLMSRGEQFF
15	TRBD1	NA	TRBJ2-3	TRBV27	TGTGCCAGCAGTTGGAACACAGGGGGCACAGATACGCAGTATTTT	CASSWNTGGTDTQYF
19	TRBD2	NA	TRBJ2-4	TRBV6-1	TGTGCCAGCAGTCCCGGGACTAGCGGACCCTATCTTGCCAAAAACATTCAGTACTTC	CASSPGTSGPYLAKNIQYF
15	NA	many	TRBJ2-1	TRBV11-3	TGTGCCAGCAGCCTAATGGCTTCTAGAAACAATGAGCAGTTCTTC	CASSLMASRNNEQFF
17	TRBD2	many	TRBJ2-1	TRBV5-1	TGCGCCAGCAGCCCCAGGACTAGCGGGGGGGCCGGCAATGAGCAGTTCTTC	CASSPRTSGGAGNEQFF
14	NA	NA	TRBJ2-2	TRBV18	TGTGCCAGCTCAAACCAGGGGTCCACCGGGGAGCTGTTTTTT	CASSNQGSTGELFF
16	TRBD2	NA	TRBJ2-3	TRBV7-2	TGTGCCAGCAGCTTAGGGCCAGCGGGGGGCACAGATACGCAGTATTTT	CASSLGPAGGTDTQYF
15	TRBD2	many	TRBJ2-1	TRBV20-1	TGCAGTGCGAAAAACAGCGGGAGCATCGGCAATGAGCAGTTCTTC	CSAKNSGSIGNEQFF
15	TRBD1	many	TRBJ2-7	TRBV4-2	TGTGCCAGCAGTCATGGACAGGTGGGAGCCTACGAGCAGTACTTC	CASSHGQVGAYEQYF
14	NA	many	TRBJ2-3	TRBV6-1	TGTGCCAGCAACAACCCGGGACCCACAGATACGCAGTATTTT	CASNNPGPTDTQYF
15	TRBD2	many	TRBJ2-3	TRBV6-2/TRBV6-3	TGTGCCAGCAGTACCCCTAGCGGGGGGCGCGATACGCAGTATTTT	CASSTPSGGRDTQYF
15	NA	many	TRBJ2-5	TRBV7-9	TGTGCCAGCAGATATACCGGGACGGCACCAGAGACCCAGTACTTC	CASRYTGTAPETQYF
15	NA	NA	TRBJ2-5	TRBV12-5	TGTGCTAGTGGCCCCGGCGGCGGGACGAAAGAGACCCAGTACTTC	CASGPGGGTKETQYF
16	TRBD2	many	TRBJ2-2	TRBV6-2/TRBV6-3	TGTGCCAGCAGTTTTCGACTAGCGGGAGGAGGCGGGGAGCTGTTTTTT	CASSFRLAGGGGELFF
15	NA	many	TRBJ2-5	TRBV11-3	TGTGCCAGCAGTCCCTCCCGGGGAGGTGGAGAGACCCAGTACTTC	CASSPSRGGGETQYF
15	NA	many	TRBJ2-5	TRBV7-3	TGTGCCAGCAGCTTAATTACAGGGTCGGCGGAGACCCAGTACTTC	CASSLITGSAETQYF
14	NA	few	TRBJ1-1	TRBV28	TGTGCCAGCAGTTTGGGGACAATGAACACTGAAGCTTTCTTT	CASSLGTMNTEAFF
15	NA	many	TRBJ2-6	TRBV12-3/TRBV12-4	TGTGCCAGCAGGGATAAGAGCTCTGGGGCCAACGTCCTGACTTTC	CASRDKSSGANVLTF
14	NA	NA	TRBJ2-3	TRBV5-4	TGTGCCAGCAGCTTAGGACGGACCACAGATACGCAGTATTTT	CASSLGRTTDTQYF
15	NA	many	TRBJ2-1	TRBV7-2	TGTGCCAGCAGCGCGCAGGGAAGCGCCTACAATGAGCAGTTCTTC	CASSAQGSAYNEQFF
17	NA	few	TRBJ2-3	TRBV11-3	TGCGCCAGCAGCCAACGGATGGGCAGGGGCGGGACAGATACGCAGTATTTT	CASSQRMGRGGTDTQYF
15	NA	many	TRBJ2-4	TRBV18	TGTGCCAGCTCACCCACCCGGGTTGCCAAAAACATTCAGTACTTC	CASSPTRVAKNIQYF
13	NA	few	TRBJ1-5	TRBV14	TGTGCCAGCAGCCAAGATCTGCTCCAGCCCCAGCATTTT	CASSQDLLQPQHF
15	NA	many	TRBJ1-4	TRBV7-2	TGTGCCAGCAGCCCACAAGGGGGGGCAGGAGAAAAACTGTTTTTT	CASSPQGGAGEKLFF
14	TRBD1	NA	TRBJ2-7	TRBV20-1	TGCAGTGCTCGCGACAGGGATGGAACCTACGAGCAGTACTTC	CSARDRDGTYEQYF
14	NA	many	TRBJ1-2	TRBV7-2	TGTGCCAGCAGCTTACTATCCGCAAGCTATGGCTACACCTTC	CASSLLSASYGYTF
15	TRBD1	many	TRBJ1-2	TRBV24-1	TGTGCCACCAGTGAGGCCGGACAGGGAGTTGGTGGCTACACCTTC	CATSEAGQGVGGYTF
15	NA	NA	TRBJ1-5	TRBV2	TGTGCCAGCAGTATGTTAGGGACGGGCAATCAGCCCCAGCATTTT	CASSMLGTGNQPQHF
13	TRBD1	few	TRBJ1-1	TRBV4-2	TGTGCCAGCAGCCAAGATCAGGGGGCTTTGGCTTTCTTT	CASSQDQGALAFF
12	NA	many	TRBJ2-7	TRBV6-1	TGTGCCACCAGTATCTTGCGCTACGAGCAGTACTTC	CATSILRYEQYF
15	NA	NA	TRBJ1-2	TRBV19	TGTGCCAGTAGTAAACCCTCACGGACTAACTATGGCTACACCTTC	CASSKPSRTNYGYTF
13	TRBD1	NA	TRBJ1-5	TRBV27	TGTGCCAGCAGCAGGGGGCTGGGTAAGCCCCAGCATTTT	CASSRGLGKPQHF
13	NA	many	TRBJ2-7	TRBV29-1	TGCAGCGCAGTTAGCAGATCTCCCTACGAGCAGTACTTC	CSAVSRSPYEQYF